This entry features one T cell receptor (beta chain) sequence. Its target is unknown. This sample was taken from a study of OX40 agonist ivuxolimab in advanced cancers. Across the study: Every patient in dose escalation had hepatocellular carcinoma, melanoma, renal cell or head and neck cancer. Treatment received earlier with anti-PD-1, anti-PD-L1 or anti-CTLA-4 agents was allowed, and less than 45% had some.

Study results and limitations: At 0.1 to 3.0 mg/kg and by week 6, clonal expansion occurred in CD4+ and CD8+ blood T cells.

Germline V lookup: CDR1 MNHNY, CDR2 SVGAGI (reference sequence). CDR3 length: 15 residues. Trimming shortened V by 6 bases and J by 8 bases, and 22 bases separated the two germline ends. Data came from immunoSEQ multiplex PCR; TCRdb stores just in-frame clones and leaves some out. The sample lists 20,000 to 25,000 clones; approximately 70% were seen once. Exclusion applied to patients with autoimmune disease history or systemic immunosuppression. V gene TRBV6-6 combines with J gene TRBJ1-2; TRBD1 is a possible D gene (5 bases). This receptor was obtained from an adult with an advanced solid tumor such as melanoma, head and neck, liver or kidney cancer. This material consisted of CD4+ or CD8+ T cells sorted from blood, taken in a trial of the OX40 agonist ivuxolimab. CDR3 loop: CASSYGKGHWDGYTF. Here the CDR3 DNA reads TGTGCCAGCAGCTACGGGAAGGGGCATTGGGACGGCTACACCTTC.